This is a list of T cell receptor beta chains from one sample in a study of T cells expressing NK-cell markers. TCRdb re-called the 5' RACE reads, yielding one record per CDR3 amino acid sequence without DNA. The table lists a few hundred thousand distinct CDR3 sequences. Sample: blood T cells: a sorted CD56 or NKG2C T cell subset, CD4+ or CD8+ T cells, or bulk PBMC T cells (not recorded which). Receptors were obtained from a woman between 50 and 59 years old in good health. The CDR3 runs from the conserved cysteine through the conserved F or W.

J: TRBJ2-4
V: TRBV6-5
CDR3: CASSYGLGQAGAKNIQYF

J: TRBJ2-3
V: TRBV5-5
CDR3: CASSAVGLNVDTQYF

J: TRBJ1-2
V: TRBV19
CDR3: CASSTGGQSFNYGYTF

J: TRBJ2-6
V: TRBV2
CDR3: CASSEAQGYGANVLTF

J: TRBJ2-7
V: TRBV9
CDR3: CASSVSQGYEQYF

J: TRBJ2-2
V: TRBV20-1
CDR3: CSARNGQGAGTGELFF

J: TRBJ2-1
V: TRBV7-6
CDR3: CASGSGGPGEQFF

J: TRBJ1-3
V: TRBV11-1
CDR3: CASSFDPGNTIYF

J: TRBJ2-1
V: TRBV4-2
CDR3: CASSQVSSGRNEQFF

J: TRBJ2-4
V: TRBV7-2
CDR3: CASSGPEGNIQYF

J: TRBJ1-2
V: TRBV5-1
CDR3: CASSLAGAEGYTF

J: TRBJ1-4
V: TRBV14
CDR3: CASSLRQGTNEKLFF

J: TRBJ2-3
V: TRBV12-3/TRBV12-4
CDR3: CASSSITSTDTQYF

J: TRBJ2-1
V: TRBV15
CDR3: CATSRVLPTGTAYNEQFF

J: TRBJ2-1
V: TRBV4-1
CDR3: CASSLLAGVSNEQFF

J: TRBJ2-6
V: TRBV3-1
CDR3: CASSQRDRTPGANVLTF

J: TRBJ2-2
V: TRBV5-1
CDR3: CASSFVGPGQGANTGELFF

J: TRBJ2-1
V: TRBV5-1
CDR3: CASSLTGQLTPNEQFF

J: TRBJ2-2
V: TRBV9
CDR3: CASSGERGAGTGELFF

J: TRBJ1-2
V: TRBV25-1
CDR3: CASSDTGGRGYTF

J: TRBJ2-7
V: TRBV6-5
CDR3: CASSFPGLGDEQYF

J: TRBJ2-1
V: TRBV20-1
CDR3: CSARTNSYNEQFF

J: TRBJ2-5
V: TRBV7-6
CDR3: CASSLPPRETQYF

J: TRBJ2-1
V: TRBV7-2
CDR3: CASSLSHSGRHEQFF

J: TRBJ2-1
V: TRBV28
CDR3: CASSLGGFSSYNEQFF

J: TRBJ1-1
V: TRBV3-1
CDR3: CASSSRESDTEAFF

J: TRBJ1-2
V: TRBV3-1
CDR3: CASSQGRVGGYTF

J: TRBJ1-1
V: TRBV3-1
CDR3: CASSLRTGFLPFF

J: TRBJ1-1
V: TRBV5-1
CDR3: CASSLAWGNLNTEAFF

J: TRBJ1-4
V: TRBV20-1
CDR3: CSASFPGAGEKLFF

J: TRBJ2-4
V: TRBV12-3/TRBV12-4
CDR3: CASSGTVLAKNIQYF

J: TRBJ2-5
V: TRBV11-3
CDR3: CASSLARDIRETQYF

J: TRBJ2-2
V: TRBV5-1
CDR3: CASSNRGNTGELFF

J: TRBJ2-2
V: TRBV5-1
CDR3: CASSSTTASNTGELFF

J: TRBJ2-5
V: TRBV13
CDR3: CASSDGGRSNQETQYF

J: TRBJ2-3
V: TRBV7-3
CDR3: CASSSTVTSTDTQYF

J: TRBJ2-3
V: TRBV20-1
CDR3: CSARPSARDTQYF

J: TRBJ2-7
V: TRBV4-2
CDR3: CASSQDLRTVEQYF

J: TRBJ2-3
V: TRBV24-1
CDR3: CATSVQGPTDTQYF